Detailed here is one TCR beta chain. These data come from a study of blood T cell repertoires in COVID-19. Background on the study: Spain, Italy and the United States supplied samples that represented acute and convalescent COVID-19. Sample material is recorded as cDNA or gDNA derived from T cells, B-cell-depleted T cells, or PBMCs.

Repertoires were generated with immunoSEQ multiplex PCR, while TCRdb's copy carries only in-frame clones and drops some. This repertoire shows about 220,000 clones, approximately 85% found once; its top ten account for 8% to 9%. This receptor was obtained from a woman at least 80 years old with COVID-19, enrolled during active disease. The sample was peripheral blood.

CDR3 sequence reads: CASSPGLPEAFF. CDR3 nucleotide sequence: TGTGCCAGCAGCCCCGGACTCCCTGAAGCTTTCTTT. The chain links TRBV7-9 to TRBJ1-1; no clear D. V was pared by 5 bases and J by 6 bases, with 10 bases between. Germline loops: CDR1 SEHNR, CDR2 FQNEAQ (reference sequence). The CDR3 has 12 amino acids.